These 32 T cell receptor beta chains were all obtained from the same sample, sequenced in a study of CD8+ T cells in alopecia areata. Following extraction, RNA underwent reverse transcription to cDNA, which served as the sequencing template. The assay was immunoSEQ multiplex PCR, and TCRdb's table has in-frame clones only and misses some. This sample carries around 99,000 clones, 65% to 85% of them seen once, and the ten largest clones take around a quarter. Described treatment: oral pan-JAK inhibitor, 5-10 mg twice daily. The source was CD8+ T cells sorted from blood, collected at week 24, from a patient treated with tofacitinib. Receptors were obtained from a human donor with alopecia areata.

The chain links TRBV7-6 to TRBJ1-3; D uncertain. The germline gives CDR1 SGHVS, CDR2 FNYEAQ. This CDR3 region has 14 residues. The V gene lost 2 bases and the J gene lost 0 bases, with 5 bases spanning the gap. The CDR3 nucleotides are TGTGCCAGCAGCTTAATAAGCTCTGGAAACACCATATATTTT. This sequence encodes CASSLISSGNTIYF.

The rearrangement uses TRBV6-1 and TRBJ2-3; D is ambiguous. Germline V gene lookup returns CDR1 MNHNS and CDR2 SASEGT. The ends were cut back, 2 bases at V and 4 bases at J, with 7 bases in the middle. This CDR3 region has 13 residues. In DNA form, the CDR3 reads TGTGCCAGCAGTGAATGGATTTCAGATACGCAGTATTTT. Translation gives CASSEWISDTQYF.

V is TRBV27 and J is TRBJ2-3; D remains ambiguous. CDR1 is MNHEY, CDR2 SMNVEV, per germline (reference sequence). The CDR3 consists of 14 residues. V gave up 3 bases and J gave up 2 bases, with 9 bases separating them. This chain's CDR3 is CASSFEPYTDTQYF. The CDR3, as DNA: TGTGCCAGCAGTTTCGAACCTTACACAGATACGCAGTATTTT.

This chain connects TRBV30 to TRBJ2-1; 14 nucleotides align to TRBD2. Germline CDR1 and CDR2: GTSNPN and SVGIG (reference sequence). The CDR3 contains 19 residues. The ends lost 7 bases at V and 0 bases at J; junction bases unmatched: 14. Written as DNA, the CDR3 is TGTGCCTCTGCCGGGACTAGCGGGGGCCTAGCGGGCTCCTACAATGAGCAGTTCTTC. The encoded protein is CASAGTSGGLAGSYNEQFF. The complete variable domain, with remaining parts taken from reference TRBV30 and TRBJ2-1, reads SQTIHQWPATLVQPVGSPLSLECTVEGTSNPNLYWYRQAAGRGLQLLFYSVGIGQISSEVPQNLSASRPQDRQFILSSKKLLLSDSGFYLCASAGTSGGLAGSYNEQFFGPGTRLTVL.

This clone was counted once. This chain uses TRBV9 with TRBJ1-2; D is unresolved. Per germline, CDR1 SGDLS and CDR2 YYNGEE. CDR3 length: 13 residues. The V and J ends lost 4 bases and 4 bases respectively, with 11 bases between them. DNA for the CDR3: TGTGCCAGCAGCCCCGCGGGCATCTATGGCTACACCTTC. Protein: CASSPAGIYGYTF.

CDR3 sequence reads: CASSYGQRGDNEQFF. As DNA, the CDR3 is TGTGCCAGCAGTTACGGCCAGCGGGGGGACAATGAGCAGTTCTTC. The chain has TRBV6-5 and TRBJ2-1, with 9 bases aligning to TRBD2. The germline V gene has CDR1 MNHEY and CDR2 SVGAGI. V trimming: 2 bases; J trimming: 5 bases; junction bases outside the gene matches: 4. The CDR3 runs to 15 residues.

V is TRBV6-1 and J is TRBJ2-7; TRBD1 matches 9 bases. Germline V gives CDR1 MNHNS, CDR2 SASEGT. V was clipped by 5 bases and J by 6 bases; unmatched bases: 11. The CDR3 has 15 residues. The CDR3 sequence is CASSPPGTGYIEQYF. CDR3 DNA: TGTGCCAGCAGTCCCCCCGGGACAGGGTATATCGAGCAGTACTTC.

CDR3 in amino acids: CASSPFLGAGGSYEQYF. DNA for the CDR3: TGCGCCAGCAGCCCCTTCTTGGGGGCGGGGGGTTCCTACGAGCAGTACTTC. The gene calls are TRBV4-3 and TRBJ2-7; 8 nucleotides agree with TRBD2. The CDR3 is 17 amino acids. Germline values: CDR1 LGHNA, CDR2 YSLEER. The J segment lost 1 base and the V segment lost 4 bases, leaving 12 bases of the junction unmatched.

CDR3 in amino acids: CASSSFPGPGGEQYF. CDR3 DNA: TGTGCCAGCAGTTCATTCCCGGGCCCCGGGGGGGAGCAGTACTTC. This chain joins TRBV27 and TRBJ2-7, with 7 bases matching TRBD2. CDR3 size: 15 residues. V lost 4 bases to trimming and J lost 7 bases; unmatched junction nucleotides: 13. Looked up from germline, CDR1 is MNHEY and CDR2 is SMNVEV (reference sequence).

The chain recombines TRBV29-1 with TRBJ1-2; a possible D gene is TRBD1 (5 bases). The CDR3 is 12 amino acids. The V gene's germline CDR1 is SQVTM and CDR2 ANQGSEA. Trimming took 5 bases from V and 4 from J, leaving 11 bases between them. DNA for the CDR3: TGCAGCGTTCCGGGACCGCGCTATGGCTACACCTTC. The encoded protein is CSVPGPRYGYTF.

This clone has just one count. The chain links TRBV18 to TRBJ2-1; a weak D match, TRBD1 (6 bases). The germline V gene has CDR1 KGHSH and CDR2 LQKENI. This CDR3 contains 19 residues. Between the trimmed V and J ends, which lost 3 bases and 0 bases, there was a span of 21 bases. CDR3 region: CASSPRQAGYPSSYNEQFF. CDR3 nucleotide sequence: TGTGCCAGCTCACCCCGACAGGCAGGGTACCCGAGCTCCTACAATGAGCAGTTCTTC.

This rearrangement joins TRBV4-3 to TRBJ1-2; D is undetermined. The CDR3 runs 15 residues. In germline, CDR1 is LGHNA, CDR2 YSLEER. V shed 0 bases and J shed 1 base, with 9 bases lying between them. For the CDR3, the DNA is TGCGCCAGCAGCCAAGATTCACGAAGTAACTATGGCTACACCTTC. Its protein product is CASSQDSRSNYGYTF.

The chain carries TRBV6-1 and TRBJ2-1; TRBD2 aligns across 12 bases. Germline V CDR1 and CDR2: MNHNS, SASEGT. V dropped 6 bases and J dropped 8; count of bases not matched to a gene: 2. This CDR3 has 13 residues. CDR3 sequence: CASRLAGGDEQFF. The CDR3 nucleotides are TGTGCCAGCAGACTAGCGGGGGGTGATGAGCAGTTCTTC.

This chain connects TRBV5-6 to TRBJ1-1; 7 bases fit TRBD1. The CDR3 length is 15 residues. The V gene end was trimmed by 3 bases and the J gene end by 1 base; junction bases not matched to a gene: 6. In germline, CDR1 is SGHDT, CDR2 YYEEEE. CDR3 residues: CASSSSGTENTEAFF. The DNA for the CDR3 is TGTGCCAGCAGCTCATCGGGGACAGAGAACACTGAAGCTTTCTTT.

This clone was counted a single time. The CDR3 DNA is TGTGCCAGCACCTCCAGTGGAAACACCATATATTTT. Translating it yields CASTSSGNTIYF. The chain couples TRBV11-2 to TRBJ1-3; D unresolved. CDR1 SGHAT and CDR2 FQNNGV come from the germline V gene. The ends were cut back, 7 bases at V and 3 bases at J, with 7 bases in the middle. This CDR3 has 12 amino acids.

The gene calls are TRBV7-8 and TRBJ1-1, with unresolved D. Germline assignment: CDR1 SGHVS and CDR2 FQNEAQ. The CDR3 runs 14 residues. V dropped 6 bases and J dropped 1 base, with 12 bases sitting between them. In nucleotides, the CDR3 is TGTGCCAGCAGGCCACCCCTGACGAACACTGAAGCTTTCTTT. Residues: CASRPPLTNTEAFF.

The CDR3, as DNA: TGTGCCAGCAGTCAGACCCCCCCGGGACAGGGCACAGATACGCAGTATTTT. Amino acids: CASSQTPPGQGTDTQYF. The V and J genes are TRBV7-9 and TRBJ2-3; 8 positions match TRBD1. The CDR3 length is 17 residues. Trimming removed 6 bases from V and 1 base from J; junction bases left unmatched: 12. Germline loops: CDR1 SEHNR, CDR2 FQNEAQ (reference sequence).

The rearrangement joins TRBV12-5 to TRBJ1-5; the D is unclear. Trimming left V 3 bases short and J 4 bases short, with 13 bases between. The germline V gene has CDR1 LGHNT and CDR2 FRNRAP. The CDR3 runs 15 residues. CDR3 DNA: TGTGCTAGTGGTTTCGGCGGGGAAGGGAATCAGCCCCAGCATTTT. Amino acids: CASGFGGEGNQPQHF.

This chain's CDR3 is CASRTGGVSQPQHF. As DNA, the CDR3 is TGTGCCAGCAGGACGGGGGGGGTTAGTCAGCCCCAGCATTTT. The chain links TRBV6-5 to TRBJ1-5, with D possibly being TRBD1 (5 bases). Trimming left V 6 bases short and J 6 bases short, with 15 bases between. Germline V CDR1 and CDR2: MNHEY, SVGAGI. The CDR3 runs 14 residues.

This chain joins TRBV6-6 and TRBJ2-7; a possible D gene is TRBD1 (5 bases). The length of the CDR3 is 16 residues. The germline CDR1 and CDR2 sequences are MNHNY and SVGAGI (reference sequence). V lost 6 bases, J lost 2 bases, and 20 bases lay in between. This chain's CDR3 is CASRSPLTATTYEQYF. The CDR3 DNA sequence: TGTGCCAGCAGGTCGCCCTTGACAGCTACCACCTACGAGCAGTACTTC.

The rearrangement joins TRBV29-1 to TRBJ2-1; TRBD2 is a possible D gene (5 bases). Germline loops: CDR1 SQVTM, CDR2 ANQGSEA. With 4 bases removed from V and 7 bases from J, the gap between germline ends came to 20 bases. The CDR3 loop spans 15 amino acids. CDR3 amino acids: CSVVVVGLQSNEQFF. CDR3 nucleotide sequence: TGCAGCGTTGTAGTCGTCGGACTCCAAAGTAATGAGCAGTTCTTC.

The gene calls are TRBV5-4 and TRBJ2-5, with D maybe TRBD2 (6 bases). CDR3 length equals 15 residues. Germline V gene sequence: CDR1 SGHNT, CDR2 YYREEE (reference sequence). V gave up 2 bases and J gave up 3 bases, with 14 bases separating them. The CDR3 spells CASSFRGTLEETQYF. CDR3 bases: TGTGCCAGCAGCTTTCGTGGGACTTTAGAAGAGACCCAGTACTTC.

The chain is built from TRBV5-1 and TRBJ1-1; 11 bases are shared with TRBD1. CDR3 length: 14 amino acids. Germline loops: CDR1 SGHRS, CDR2 YFSETQ. Trimming at V came to 4 bases and at J to 3 bases, leaving 2 bases not matched to a gene. The CDR3 region is CASSPGQGDTEAFF. Written as DNA, the CDR3 is TGCGCCAGCAGCCCGGGACAGGGGGACACTGAAGCTTTCTTT.

V and J are TRBV29-1 and TRBJ2-3, with 9 bases lining up with TRBD2. This CDR3 comprises 14 residues. Germline V lookup: CDR1 SQVTM, CDR2 ANQGSEA. V shed 7 bases, J shed 2 bases, and the junction held 7 bases outside the gene matches. CDR3 sequence (DNA): TGCAGCGGCTTAGCGGGGGTGATCACAGATACGCAGTATTTT. Residues: CSGLAGVITDTQYF.

V gene TRBV4-3 combines with J gene TRBJ2-3, with D possibly TRBD2 on 5 matching bases. Germline V gene data show CDR1 as LGHNA and CDR2 as YSLEER. V dropped 2 bases and J dropped 1 base, with 13 bases sitting between them. The CDR3 is 16 amino acids. The CDR3 nucleotides read TGCGCCAGCAGCCAAACGGACTCGGTTCGCACAGATACGCAGTATTTT. The encoded protein is CASSQTDSVRTDTQYF.

This chain connects TRBV11-2 to TRBJ1-1; no clear D. Trimming pared 5 bases from V and 1 base from J, leaving 11 bases between. The CDR3 contains 14 residues. Germline V lookup: CDR1 SGHAT, CDR2 FQNNGV. CDR3 sequence (DNA): TGTGCCAGCAGCCCCCGCTGGGGGAACACTGAAGCTTTCTTT. Its protein product is CASSPRWGNTEAFF.

This sequence joins TRBV27 and TRBJ2-7; a possible D gene is TRBD2 (5 bases). Trimming took off 10 bases at V and 4 bases at J, with 17 bases between the two ends. CDR1 is MNHEY and CDR2 is SMNVEV in the germline V gene (reference sequence). The CDR3 runs 13 residues. CDR3 protein: CATSRGAEYEQYF. Written as DNA, the CDR3 is TGTGCCACCAGCCGGGGAGCGGAATACGAGCAGTACTTC.

The chain couples TRBV6-5 to TRBJ2-5; weak D call: TRBD2 (5 bases). Trimming stripped 3 bases from V and 5 bases from J, with 13 bases between. The CDR3 spans 14 residues. Germline V gives CDR1 MNHEY, CDR2 SVGAGI. CDR3 DNA: TGTGCCAGCAGTTATGGCAGACGGAGGGAGACCCAGTACTTC. As protein: CASSYGRRRETQYF.

This chain uses TRBV6-5 with TRBJ2-1; 9 bases are a match to TRBD2. V gave up 5 bases and J gave up 2 bases; unmatched junction bases: 1. The CDR3 has 14 residues. Germline V gene data show CDR1 as MNHEY and CDR2 as SVGAGI. The CDR3 here is CASSLAGPYNEQFF. The CDR3 coding sequence is TGTGCCAGCAGTCTAGCGGGGCCCTACAATGAGCAGTTCTTC.

V usage is TRBV7-2 and J usage is TRBJ2-1, with 8 bases fitting TRBD2. This CDR3 contains 17 residues. V dropped 5 bases and J dropped 3; count of bases not matched to a gene: 12. The germline gives CDR1 SGHTA, CDR2 FQGNSA. The chain's CDR3 is CASSPHSPGGVYNEQFF. In nucleotides, the CDR3 is TGTGCCAGCAGCCCACACTCACCCGGGGGGGTCTACAATGAGCAGTTCTTC. The variable domain in full, completed from reference TRBV7-2 and TRBJ2-1, reads GAGVSQSPSNKVTEKGKDVELRCDPISGHTALYWYRQSLGQGLEFLIYFQGNSAPDKSGLPSDRFSAERTGGSVSTLTIQRTQQEDSAVYLCASSPHSPGGVYNEQFFGPGTRLTVL.

V usage is TRBV5-1 and J usage is TRBJ2-5, with D possibly being TRBD1 or TRBD2 (5 bases each). In germline, CDR1 is SGHRS, CDR2 YFSETQ. Between the trimmed V and J ends, which lost 5 bases and 0 bases, there was a span of 14 bases. CDR3 length equals 15 residues. The CDR3 DNA is TGCGCCAGCAGATACACGGGGCCATACCAAGAGACCCAGTACTTC. It codes for CASRYTGPYQETQYF.

The chain employs TRBV4-3 and TRBJ2-7, with D possibly TRBD2 on 5 matching bases. V lost 0 bases and J lost 4, with 16 bases in between. The CDR3 spans 16 residues. Germline V gene data show CDR1 as LGHNA and CDR2 as YSLEER. In DNA form, the CDR3 reads TGCGCCAGCAGCCAAGAGTACGACTATCGCCATTACGAGCAGTACTTC. It encodes CASSQEYDYRHYEQYF.